These T cell receptor beta chains were read from a single sample in a study of T cells in Graves' hyperthyroidism and ophthalmopathy. TCRdb re-called the multiplex PCR reads with MiXCR, one entry per CDR3 protein. The top ten hold approximately 20% of the sample, which has about 560,000 distinct CDR3 sequences, approximately 16% seen once. Material: blood. The receptors here all came from a woman between 18 and 29 years old with Graves' hyperthyroidism. CDR3s include the opening cysteine and the closing phenylalanine or tryptophan. The order of the fields is V gene, J gene, clone size, D gene, CDR3 protein, CDR3 DNA. D genes are given only for firm matches. Only some rows state a clone size, as once, few, many or a class for expanded clones.

>TRBV7-9|TRBJ1-1|few|NA
CASSPSLGGDGPEAFF
TGTGCCAGCAGCCCATCCCTTGGGGGGGACGGCCCTGAAGCTTTCTTT
>TRBV4-3|TRBJ1-1|NA|NA
CASSQDYTTNTEAFF
TGCGCCAGCAGCCAAGATTATACGACGAACACTGAAGCTTTCTTT
>TRBV12-3/TRBV12-4|TRBJ2-7|many|TRBD2
CASRVAGGPSYEQYF
TGTGCCAGCAGGGTAGCGGGGGGCCCATCCTACGAGCAGTACTTC
>TRBV20-1|TRBJ2-2|NA|TRBD2
CSARDYAGGSGELFF
TGCAGTGCTAGAGATTATGCGGGAGGGTCCGGGGAGCTGTTTTTT
>TRBV20-1|TRBJ2-1|many|NA
CSASRTGGGYNEQFF
TGCAGTGCTTCACGGACAGGCGGGGGTTACAATGAGCAGTTCTTC
>TRBV5-1|TRBJ1-6|NA|TRBD1
CASSSGQGLPNSPLHF
TGTGCCAGCAGCTCCGGACAGGGTTTACCCAATTCACCCCTCCACTTT
>TRBV7-2|TRBJ2-5|many|TRBD2
CASSPSGGGPGETQYF
TGTGCCAGCAGCCCCTCTGGCGGGGGGCCGGGGGAGACCCAGTACTTC
>TRBV20-1|TRBJ2-7|few|NA
CSARIYEDYEQYF
TGCAGTGCTAGAATCTATGAGGACTACGAGCAGTACTTC
>TRBV12-3/TRBV12-4|TRBJ1-5|many|NA
CASSGTDNQPQHF
TGTGCCAGCAGCGGGACTGACAATCAGCCCCAGCATTTT
>TRBV30|TRBJ1-5|few|NA
CAWSPPGPMSRQPQHF
TGTGCCTGGAGTCCACCGGGACCTATGTCACGGCAGCCCCAGCATTTT